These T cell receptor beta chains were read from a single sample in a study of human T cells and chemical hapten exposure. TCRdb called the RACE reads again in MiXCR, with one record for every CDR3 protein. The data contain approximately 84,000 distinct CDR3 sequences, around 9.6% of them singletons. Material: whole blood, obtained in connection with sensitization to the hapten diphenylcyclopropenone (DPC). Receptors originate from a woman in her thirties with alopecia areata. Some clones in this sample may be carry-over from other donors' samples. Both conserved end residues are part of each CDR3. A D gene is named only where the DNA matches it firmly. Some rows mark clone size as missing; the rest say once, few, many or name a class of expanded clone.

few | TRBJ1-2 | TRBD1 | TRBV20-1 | TGCAGTGCTGCGAAAGGACAGGGGGGATATGGCTACACCTTC | CSAAKGQGGYGYTF
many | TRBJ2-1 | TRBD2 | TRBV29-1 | TGCAGCGTGCCGGGACTAGCGGAGTACAATGAGCAGTTCTTC | CSVPGLAEYNEQFF
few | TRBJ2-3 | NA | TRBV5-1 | TGCGCCAGCAGCTTGGCCACAGCCCAAGATACGCAGTATTTT | CASSLATAQDTQYF
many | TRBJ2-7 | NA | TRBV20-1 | TGCAGTGCTAGAGAGCTTGGGGGGTCTAGCTCCTACGAGCAGTACTTC | CSARELGGSSSYEQYF
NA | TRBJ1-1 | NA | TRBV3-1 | TGTGCCAGCAGCTCGAGCCCTGAAGCTTTCTTT | CASSSSPEAFF
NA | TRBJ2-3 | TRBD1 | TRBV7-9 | TGTGCCAGCAGCCCGCGACAGGGGGCGCACGCAGATACGCAGTATTTT | CASSPRQGAHADTQYF
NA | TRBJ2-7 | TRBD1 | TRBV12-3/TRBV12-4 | TGTGCCAGCAGCCAGGACAGGGGACGTGGGCAGTACTTC | CASSQDRGRGQYF
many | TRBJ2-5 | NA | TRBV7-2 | TGTGCCAGCAGGCCCCCTGGGGCAGGGCCGCAAGAGACCCAGTACTTC | CASRPPGAGPQETQYF
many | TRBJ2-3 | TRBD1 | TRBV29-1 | TGCAGCGCTAGGACAGGGGGCACAGATACGCAGTATTTT | CSARTGGTDTQYF
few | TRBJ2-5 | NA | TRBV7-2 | TGTGCCAGCAGCTTAGGCAGGGCCCAGTACTTC | CASSLGRAQYF
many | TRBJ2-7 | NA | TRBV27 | TGTGCCAGCAGTCTGGGCCTCCGGTACGAGCAGTACTTC | CASSLGLRYEQYF
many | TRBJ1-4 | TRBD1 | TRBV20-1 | TGCAGTGCCGTACAGCGGACAGGGAGCGAAAAACTGTTTTTT | CSAVQRTGSEKLFF
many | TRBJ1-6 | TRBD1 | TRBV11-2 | TGTGCCAGCAGCCGGGGACAGGGGGGATCACCCCTCCACTTT | CASSRGQGGSPLHF
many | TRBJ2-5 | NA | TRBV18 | TGTGCCAGCTCACCCCGGGACACGGGCGGCGGTGAGACCCAGTACTTC | CASSPRDTGGGETQYF
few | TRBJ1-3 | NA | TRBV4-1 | TGCGCCAGCAGCGCACAGAGCAGCTCTGGAAACACCATATATTTT | CASSAQSSSGNTIYF
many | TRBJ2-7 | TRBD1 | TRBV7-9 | TGTGCCAGCAGCTTAGGCGGACAGGGATACGAGCAGTACTTC | CASSLGGQGYEQYF
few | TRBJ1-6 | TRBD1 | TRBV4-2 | TGTGCCAGCAGCCAAGATTATGACAGGGAAGATTCACCCCTCCACTTT | CASSQDYDREDSPLHF
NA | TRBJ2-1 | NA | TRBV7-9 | TGTGCCAGCAGCTACCCCCTCACTCGGGGAAGCTACAATGAGCAGTTCTTC | CASSYPLTRGSYNEQFF
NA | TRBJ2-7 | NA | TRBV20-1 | TGCAGCTTCCTCGGCTCAAAAGGGCCAAAGGGTTACGAGCAGTACTTC | CSFLGSKGPKGYEQYF
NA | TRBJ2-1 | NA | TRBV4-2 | TGTGCCAGCACGCGGGACTCGTACAATGAGCAGTTCTTC | CASTRDSYNEQFF
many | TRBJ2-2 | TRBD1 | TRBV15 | TGTGCCACCAGAAGGGACAGGGAAGCGAACACCGGGGAGCTGTTTTTT | CATRRDREANTGELFF
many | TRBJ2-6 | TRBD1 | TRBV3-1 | TGTGCCAGCAGCCAAGCAGGGGGAAGTGGGGCCAACGTCCTGACTTTC | CASSQAGGSGANVLTF
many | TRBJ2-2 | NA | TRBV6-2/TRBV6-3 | TGTGCCAGCAGTTACGCCCGGTCAACGGCTGGGGAGCTGTTTTTT | CASSYARSTAGELFF
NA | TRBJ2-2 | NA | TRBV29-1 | TGCGGCTATGGGCCGGGGACACTAACCGGGGAGCTGTTTTTT | CGYGPGTLTGELFF
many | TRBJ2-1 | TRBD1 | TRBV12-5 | TGTGCTAGTGCCTTAAGGGGGCCCCCTTACAATGAGCAGTTCTTC | CASALRGPPYNEQFF
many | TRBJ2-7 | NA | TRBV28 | TGTGCCAGCAGTTTATATCGGACCGAGAGCTCCTACGAGCAGTACTTC | CASSLYRTESSYEQYF